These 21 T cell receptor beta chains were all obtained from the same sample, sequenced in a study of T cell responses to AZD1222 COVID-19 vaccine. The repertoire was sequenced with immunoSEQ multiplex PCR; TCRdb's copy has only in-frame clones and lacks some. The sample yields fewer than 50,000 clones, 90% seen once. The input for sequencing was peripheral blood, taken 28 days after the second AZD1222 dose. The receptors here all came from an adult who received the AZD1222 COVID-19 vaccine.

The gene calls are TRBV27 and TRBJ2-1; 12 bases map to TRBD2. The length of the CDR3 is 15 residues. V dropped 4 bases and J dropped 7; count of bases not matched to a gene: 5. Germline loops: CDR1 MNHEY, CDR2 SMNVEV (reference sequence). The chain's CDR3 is CASSSLAGGANEQFF. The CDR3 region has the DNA TGTGCCAGCAGTTCTCTAGCGGGGGGGGCAAATGAGCAGTTCTTC.

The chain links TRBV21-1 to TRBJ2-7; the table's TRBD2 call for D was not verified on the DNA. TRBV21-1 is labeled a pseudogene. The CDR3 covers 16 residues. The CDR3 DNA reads TGTGCCAGCAGCAAAGCGCGGAGGGGACCCTCCTACGAGCAGTACTTC. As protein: CASSKARRGPSYEQYF.

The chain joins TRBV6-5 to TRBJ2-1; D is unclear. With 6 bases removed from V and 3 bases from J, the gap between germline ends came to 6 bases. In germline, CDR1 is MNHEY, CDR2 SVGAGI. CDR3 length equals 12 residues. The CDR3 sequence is CASRQGYNEQFF. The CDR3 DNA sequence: TGTGCCAGCAGGCAAGGCTACAATGAGCAGTTCTTC.

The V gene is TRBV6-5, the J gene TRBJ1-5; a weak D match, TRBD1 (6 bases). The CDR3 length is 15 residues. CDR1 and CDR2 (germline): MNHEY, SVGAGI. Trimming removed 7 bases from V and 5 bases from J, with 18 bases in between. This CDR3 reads CASTGQFGGDQPQHF. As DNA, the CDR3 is TGTGCCAGCACTGGACAGTTCGGGGGTGATCAGCCCCAGCATTTT.

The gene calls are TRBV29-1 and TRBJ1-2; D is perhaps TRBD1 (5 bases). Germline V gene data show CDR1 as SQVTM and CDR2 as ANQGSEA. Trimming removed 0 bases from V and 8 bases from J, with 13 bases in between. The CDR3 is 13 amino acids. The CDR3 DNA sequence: TGCAGCGTTGAAGATCGACAGAGGGACGGCTACACCTTC. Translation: CSVEDRQRDGYTF.

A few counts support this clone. CDR3 region: CASSPTTSGMNEQFF. The CDR3 DNA reads TGTGCCAGCAGCCCAACGACTAGCGGGATGAATGAGCAGTTCTTC. The chain joins TRBV7-2 to TRBJ2-1, with 11 bases matching TRBD2. J was trimmed by 7 bases and V by 5 bases; bases with no gene match: 7. The CDR3 is made up of 15 amino acids. The germline CDR1 and CDR2 sequences are SGHTA and FQGNSA. Combining the CDR3 with reference TRBV7-2 and TRBJ2-1 gives the whole variable domain GAGVSQSPSNKVTEKGKDVELRCDPISGHTALYWYRQSLGQGLEFLIYFQGNSAPDKSGLPSDRFSAERTGGSVSTLTIQRTQQEDSAVYLCASSPTTSGMNEQFFGPGTRLTVL.

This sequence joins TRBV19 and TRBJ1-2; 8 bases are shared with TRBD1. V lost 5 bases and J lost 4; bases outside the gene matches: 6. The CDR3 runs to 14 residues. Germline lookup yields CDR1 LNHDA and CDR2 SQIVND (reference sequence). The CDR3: CASSSTGVRYGYTF. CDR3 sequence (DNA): TGTGCCAGTAGTTCGACAGGGGTTCGCTATGGCTACACCTTC. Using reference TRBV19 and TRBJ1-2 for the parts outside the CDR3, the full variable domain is DGGITQSPKYLFRKEGQNVTLSCEQNLNHDAMYWYRQDPGQGLRLIYYSQIVNDFQKGDIAEGYSVSREKKESFPLTVTSAQKNPTAFYLCASSSTGVRYGYTFGSGTRLTVV.

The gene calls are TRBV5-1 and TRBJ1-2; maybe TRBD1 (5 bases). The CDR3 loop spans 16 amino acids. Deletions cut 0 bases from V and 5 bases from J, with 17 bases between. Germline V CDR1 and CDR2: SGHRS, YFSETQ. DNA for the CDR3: TGCGCCAGCAGCTTGGGGGCCCGCGGGGCCTCATATGGCTACACCTTC. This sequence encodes CASSLGARGASYGYTF.

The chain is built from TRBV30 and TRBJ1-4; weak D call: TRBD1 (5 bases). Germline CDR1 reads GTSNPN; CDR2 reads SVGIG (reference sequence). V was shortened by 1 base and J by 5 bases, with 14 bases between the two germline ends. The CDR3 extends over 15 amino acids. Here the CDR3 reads CAWSEPRERNEKLFF. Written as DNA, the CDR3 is TGTGCCTGGAGTGAACCCAGGGAGCGGAATGAAAAACTGTTTTTT. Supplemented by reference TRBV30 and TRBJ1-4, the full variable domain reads SQTIHQWPATLVQPVGSPLSLECTVEGTSNPNLYWYRQAAGRGLQLLFYSVGIGQISSEVPQNLSASRPQDRQFILSSKKLLLSDSGFYLCAWSEPRERNEKLFFGSGTQLSVL.

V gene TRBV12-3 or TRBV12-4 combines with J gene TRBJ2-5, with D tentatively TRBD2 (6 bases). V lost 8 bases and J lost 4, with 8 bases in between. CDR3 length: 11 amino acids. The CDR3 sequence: CASWGGETQYF. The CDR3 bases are TGTGCCAGCTGGGGAGGAGAGACCCAGTACTTC.

Here the CDR3 DNA reads TGTGCCAGTAGCAAAAAATGGACAGCAGATAACTATGGCTACACCTTC. This sequence encodes CASSKKWTADNYGYTF. The rearrangement uses TRBV19 and TRBJ1-2; the D gene is possibly TRBD1 (6 bases). CDR1 is LNHDA and CDR2 is SQIVND in the germline V gene (reference sequence). This CDR3 contains 16 residues. Trimming left V 6 bases short and J 1 base short, with 18 bases between.

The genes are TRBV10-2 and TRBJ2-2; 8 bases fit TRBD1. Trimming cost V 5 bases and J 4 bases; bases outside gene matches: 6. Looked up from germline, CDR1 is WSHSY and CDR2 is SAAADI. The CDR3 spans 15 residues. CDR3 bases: TGCGCCAGCAGTCGCCCCACAGGGGGCACCGGGGAGCTGTTTTTT. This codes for CASSRPTGGTGELFF.

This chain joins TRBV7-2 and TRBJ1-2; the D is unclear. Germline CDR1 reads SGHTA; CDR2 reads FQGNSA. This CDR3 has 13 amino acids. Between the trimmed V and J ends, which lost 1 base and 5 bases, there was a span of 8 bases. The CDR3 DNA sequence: TGTGCCAGCAGCTTAGTCGAGGGTTATGGCTACACCTTC. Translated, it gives CASSLVEGYGYTF. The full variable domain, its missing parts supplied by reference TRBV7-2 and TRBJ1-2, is GAGVSQSPSNKVTEKGKDVELRCDPISGHTALYWYRQSLGQGLEFLIYFQGNSAPDKSGLPSDRFSAERTGGSVSTLTIQRTQQEDSAVYLCASSLVEGYGYTFGSGTRLTVV.

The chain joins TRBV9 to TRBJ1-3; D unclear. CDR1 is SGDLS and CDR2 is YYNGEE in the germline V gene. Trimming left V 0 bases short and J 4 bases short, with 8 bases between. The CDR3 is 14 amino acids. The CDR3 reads CASSVEIGGNTIYF. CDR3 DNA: TGTGCCAGCAGCGTAGAAATTGGGGGAAACACCATATATTTT.

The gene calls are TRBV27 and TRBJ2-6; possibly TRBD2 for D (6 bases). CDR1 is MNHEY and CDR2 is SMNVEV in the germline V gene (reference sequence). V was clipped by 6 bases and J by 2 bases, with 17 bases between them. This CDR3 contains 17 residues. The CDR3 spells CASSLEGGRAGANVLTF. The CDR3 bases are TGTGCCAGCAGCCTGGAAGGAGGGCGGGCTGGGGCCAACGTCCTGACTTTC.

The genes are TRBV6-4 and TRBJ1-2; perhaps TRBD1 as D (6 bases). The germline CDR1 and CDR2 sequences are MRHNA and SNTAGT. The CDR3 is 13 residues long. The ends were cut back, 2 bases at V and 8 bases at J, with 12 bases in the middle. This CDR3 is CASSDQGSLGYTF. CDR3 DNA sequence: TGTGCCAGCAGTGACCAGGGGAGTCTGGGCTACACCTTC.

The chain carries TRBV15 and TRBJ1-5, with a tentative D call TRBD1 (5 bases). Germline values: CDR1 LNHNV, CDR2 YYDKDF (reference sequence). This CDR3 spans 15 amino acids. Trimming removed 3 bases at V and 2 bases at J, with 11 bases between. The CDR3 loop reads CATSSVRAGNQPQHF. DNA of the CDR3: TGTGCCACCAGCAGCGTCAGGGCCGGCAATCAGCCCCAGCATTTT.

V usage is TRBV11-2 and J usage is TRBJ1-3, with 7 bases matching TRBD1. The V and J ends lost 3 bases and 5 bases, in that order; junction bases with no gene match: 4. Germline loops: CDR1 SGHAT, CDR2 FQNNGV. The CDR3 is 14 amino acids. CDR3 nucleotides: TGTGCCAGCAGCTTTGGACAGGCTAGAAACACCATATATTTT. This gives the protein CASSFGQARNTIYF.

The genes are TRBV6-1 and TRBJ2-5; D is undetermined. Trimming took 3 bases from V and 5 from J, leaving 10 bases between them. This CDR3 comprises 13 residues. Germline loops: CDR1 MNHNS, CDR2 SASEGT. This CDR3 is CASSDWGTETQYF. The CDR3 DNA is TGTGCCAGCAGTGATTGGGGAACCGAGACCCAGTACTTC.

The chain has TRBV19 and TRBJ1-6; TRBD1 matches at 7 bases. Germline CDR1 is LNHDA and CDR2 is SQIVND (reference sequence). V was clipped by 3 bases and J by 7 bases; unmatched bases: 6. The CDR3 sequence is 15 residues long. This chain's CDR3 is CASSIMGQLNSPLHF. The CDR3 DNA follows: TGTGCCAGTAGTATCATGGGACAGCTGAATTCACCCCTCCACTTT.

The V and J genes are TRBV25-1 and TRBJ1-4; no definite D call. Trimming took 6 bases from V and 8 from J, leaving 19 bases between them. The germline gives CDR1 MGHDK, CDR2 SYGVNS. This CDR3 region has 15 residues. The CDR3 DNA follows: TGTGCCAGCAGGAGCGGCTCGGCTAGAGGGGAAAAACTGTTTTTT. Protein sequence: CASRSGSARGEKLFF.